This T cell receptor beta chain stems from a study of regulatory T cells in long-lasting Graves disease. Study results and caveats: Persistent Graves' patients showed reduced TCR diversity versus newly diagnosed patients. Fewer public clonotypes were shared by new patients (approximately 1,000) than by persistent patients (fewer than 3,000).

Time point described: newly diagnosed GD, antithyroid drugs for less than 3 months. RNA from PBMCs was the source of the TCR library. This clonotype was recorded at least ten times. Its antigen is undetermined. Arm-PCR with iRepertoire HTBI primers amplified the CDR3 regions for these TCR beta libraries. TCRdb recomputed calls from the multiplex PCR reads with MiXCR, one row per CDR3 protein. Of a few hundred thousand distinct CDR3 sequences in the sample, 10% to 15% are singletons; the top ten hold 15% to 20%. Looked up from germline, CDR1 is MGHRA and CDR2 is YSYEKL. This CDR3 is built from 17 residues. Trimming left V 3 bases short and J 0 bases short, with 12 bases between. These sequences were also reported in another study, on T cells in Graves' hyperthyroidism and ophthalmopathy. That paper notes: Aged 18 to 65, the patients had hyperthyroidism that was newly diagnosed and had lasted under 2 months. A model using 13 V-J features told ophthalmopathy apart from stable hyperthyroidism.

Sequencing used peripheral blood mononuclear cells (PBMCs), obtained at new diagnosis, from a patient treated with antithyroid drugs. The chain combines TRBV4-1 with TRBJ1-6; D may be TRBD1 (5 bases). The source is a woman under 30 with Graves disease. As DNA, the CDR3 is TGCGCCAGCAGCCAGGGACGGACTAGCTCCTATAATTCACCCCTCCACTTT. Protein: CASSQGRTSSYNSPLHF.